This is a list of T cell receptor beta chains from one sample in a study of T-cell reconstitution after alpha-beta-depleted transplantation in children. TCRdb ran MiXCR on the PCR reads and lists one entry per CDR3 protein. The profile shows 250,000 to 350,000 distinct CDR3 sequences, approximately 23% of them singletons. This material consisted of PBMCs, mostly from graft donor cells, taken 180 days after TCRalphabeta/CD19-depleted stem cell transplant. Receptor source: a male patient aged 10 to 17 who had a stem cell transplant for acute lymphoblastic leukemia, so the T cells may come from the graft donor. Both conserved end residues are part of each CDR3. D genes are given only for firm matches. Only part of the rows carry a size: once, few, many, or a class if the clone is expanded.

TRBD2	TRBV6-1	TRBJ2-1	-	TGTGCCAGCATGGTTAGCGGGAACAATGAGCAGTTCTTC	CASMVSGNNEQFF
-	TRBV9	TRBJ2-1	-	TGTGCCAGCAGCAAAGGGAATAGGGTGCCCTCCTACAATGAGCAGTTCTTC	CASSKGNRVPSYNEQFF
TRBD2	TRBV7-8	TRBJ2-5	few	TGTGCCAGCAGCTCGGGACTAGCGGGAGGGAGGTATAGAGAGACCCAGTACTTC	CASSSGLAGGRYRETQYF
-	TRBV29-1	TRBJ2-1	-	TGCAGCGTAGGGTCGGGAAACGAGCAGTTCTTC	CSVGSGNEQFF
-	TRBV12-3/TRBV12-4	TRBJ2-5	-	TGTGCCAGCAGTTTGATTTGGGGAGACCAAGAGACCCAGTACTTC	CASSLIWGDQETQYF
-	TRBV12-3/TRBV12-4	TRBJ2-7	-	TGTGCCAGCAGTTTGGTAGACGAGCAGTACTTC	CASSLVDEQYF
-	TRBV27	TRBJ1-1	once	TGTGCCAGCAGCCCCGAGGTCTTTTACACTGAAGCTTTCTTT	CASSPEVFYTEAFF
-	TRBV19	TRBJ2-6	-	TGTGCCAGTATCGCTCTCTCTGGGGCCAACGTCCTGACTTTC	CASIALSGANVLTF
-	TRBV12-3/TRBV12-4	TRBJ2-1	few	TGTGCCAGCAGCACGATCAGGGGACGCAGTGAGCAGTTCTTC	CASSTIRGRSEQFF
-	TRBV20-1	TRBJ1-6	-	TGCAGTGCTAGAGATATGGCCGGGACCTATAATTCACCCCTCCACTTT	CSARDMAGTYNSPLHF
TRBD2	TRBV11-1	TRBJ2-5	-	TGTGCCAGCAGCTTTACTAGCGGGATACAAGAGACCCAGTACTTC	CASSFTSGIQETQYF
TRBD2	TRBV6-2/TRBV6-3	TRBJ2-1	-	TGTGCCAGCAGTTACCAGATCGGACTAGCGGGAGGGCCCTCCTTTAACAATGAGCAGTTCTTC	CASSYQIGLAGGPSFNNEQFF
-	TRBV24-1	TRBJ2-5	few	TGTGCCACCAGTGACCCAGGGGAAGAGACCCAGTACTTC	CATSDPGEETQYF
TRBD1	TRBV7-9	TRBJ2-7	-	TGTGCCAGCAGCTTAGCCCCCTCAGGGGGCTACGAGCAGTACTTC	CASSLAPSGGYEQYF
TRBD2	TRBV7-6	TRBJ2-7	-	TGTGCCAGCAGCTTCGCAGCCGGGACTAGGGTCCACGAGCAGTACTTC	CASSFAAGTRVHEQYF
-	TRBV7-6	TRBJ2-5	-	TGTGCCAGCAGCTTAGCGTTTGGACTACAAGAGACCCAGTACTTC	CASSLAFGLQETQYF
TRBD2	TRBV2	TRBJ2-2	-	TGTGCCAGCAGGGGACTAGGGGTGAACACCGGGGAGCTGTTTTTT	CASRGLGVNTGELFF
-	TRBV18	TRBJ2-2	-	TGTGCCAGCTCACCACCGGCCACCGGGGAGCTGTTTTTT	CASSPPATGELFF
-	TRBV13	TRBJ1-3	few	TGTGCCAGCAGCTTAGGGGTGGGGTATACTGCGGCTGGAAACACCATATATTTT	CASSLGVGYTAAGNTIYF
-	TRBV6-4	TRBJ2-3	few	TGTGCCAGCCGTGTCTGGCCTCCGGGACTTAGGTTACCCGGGACCACAGATACGCAGTATTTT	CASRVWPPGLRLPGTTDTQYF
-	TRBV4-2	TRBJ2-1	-	TGTGCCAGCAGCCAAACTCTAGGCGAGCAGTTCTTC	CASSQTLGEQFF
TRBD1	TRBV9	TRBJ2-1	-	TGTGCCAGCAGCTCTCGGACAGGGTCAGTGGGGCCCTACAATGAGCAGTTCTTC	CASSSRTGSVGPYNEQFF
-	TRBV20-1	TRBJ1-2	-	TGCAGTGATGCAGGAGACTATGGCTACACCTTC	CSDAGDYGYTF
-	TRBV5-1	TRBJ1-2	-	TGCGCCAGCAGCTTGGCAGACTTCTATGGCCACACCTTC	CASSLADFYGHTF
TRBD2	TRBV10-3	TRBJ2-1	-	TGTGCCATCAGAGGACTAGGGTACGAGCAGTTCTTC	CAIRGLGYEQFF
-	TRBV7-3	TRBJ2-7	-	TGTGCCAGCAGCCCGATTGGCGGGTACGAGCAGTACTTC	CASSPIGGYEQYF
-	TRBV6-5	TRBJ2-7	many	TGTGCCAGCAGTTACTCTCGGGTACTTACCTACGAGCAGTACTTC	CASSYSRVLTYEQYF
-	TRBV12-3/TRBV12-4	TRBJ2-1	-	TGTGCCAGCAAACCTACTGAGAGCTCCTACAATGAGCAGTTCTTC	CASKPTESSYNEQFF
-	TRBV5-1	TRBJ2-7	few	TGCGCCAGCAGCTTGGCGGCGGGAACTTACGAGCAGTACTTC	CASSLAAGTYEQYF